The next 10 T cell receptor beta chains were all read from a single sample in a study of CD8 T cells in ankylosing spondylitis. In TCRdb, the 5' RACE reads were re-called with MiXCR into one record per CDR3 protein. The sample yields about 400,000 distinct CDR3 sequences, approximately 20% seen once. Sequenced: blood, either unsorted or a sorted T cell fraction (not recorded which). The receptors derive from a male donor with ankylosing spondylitis or in good health (not recorded which).

The sample holds a few counts of this clonotype. V usage is TRBV5-1 and J usage is TRBJ2-2; D is uncertain. Germline values: CDR1 SGHRS, CDR2 YFSETQ. Trimming removed 0 bases from V and 4 bases from J, with 10 bases in between. The CDR3 covers 15 residues. CDR3 sequence: CASSLGPGPTGELFF. CDR3 DNA: TGCGCCAGCAGCTTGGGCCCCGGGCCCACCGGGGAGCTGTTTTTT.

This clonotype was counted a few times. The chain couples TRBV6-1 to TRBJ2-7, with D possibly being TRBD2 (5 bases). CDR1 is MNHNS, CDR2 SASEGT, per germline. V lost 8 bases and J lost 2, with 13 bases in between. This CDR3 has 13 residues. In DNA form, the CDR3 reads TGTGCCAGCTTGGCCGGGGATACCTACGAGCAGTACTTC. Protein sequence: CASLAGDTYEQYF.

This clonotype has a count of ten or more. The genes are TRBV12-3 or TRBV12-4 and TRBJ2-2; D is undetermined. The CDR3 totals 11 residues. The V gene lost 5 bases and the J gene lost 2 bases, with 0 bases spanning the gap. The CDR3 protein is CASSNTGELFF. DNA for the CDR3: TGTGCCAGCAGTAACACCGGGGAGCTGTTTTTT.

This clonotype was counted between two and nine times. The chain links TRBV7-9 to TRBJ2-4, with TRBD2 matching over 10 bases. The V gene's germline CDR1 is SEHNR and CDR2 FQNEAQ (reference sequence). V trimming: 3 bases; J trimming: 6 bases; junction bases outside the gene matches: 5. The CDR3 is 15 residues long. The CDR3: CASSLSRTSGNIQYF. DNA for the CDR3: TGTGCCAGCAGCTTGAGTAGGACTAGCGGAAACATTCAGTACTTC.

The V and J genes are TRBV5-1 and TRBJ2-1; tentatively, D is TRBD1 (6 bases). There are 13 residues in the CDR3. Germline V CDR1 and CDR2: SGHRS, YFSETQ. V was shortened by 4 bases and J by 4 bases, with 9 bases between the two germline ends. The CDR3 here is CASSVGQYNEQFF. DNA for the CDR3: TGCGCCAGCAGCGTCGGACAGTACAATGAGCAGTTCTTC.

This clonotype was observed a few times. The chain employs TRBV29-1 and TRBJ2-7; a weak D match, TRBD2 (5 bases). The CDR3 extends over 13 amino acids. Germline CDR1 and CDR2: SQVTM and ANQGSEA. The V end was cut by 1 base, the J end by 3 bases, with 10 bases between. The CDR3 sequence is CSVEGGGFYEQYF. CDR3 sequence (DNA): TGCAGCGTTGAAGGAGGAGGATTCTACGAGCAGTACTTC.

This clonotype turned up a few times. This sequence joins TRBV12-3 or TRBV12-4 and TRBJ2-1; 8 bases align to TRBD1. The CDR3 contains 15 residues. Trimming cost V 6 bases and J 0 bases; bases outside gene matches: 4. The CDR3 DNA is TGTGCCAGCAGCTGGACAGGGAGCTCCTACAATGAGCAGTTCTTC. This gives the protein CASSWTGSSYNEQFF.

Ten or more counts support this clonotype. The chain employs TRBV9 and TRBJ2-7, with D possibly TRBD1 on 6 matching bases. Trimming pared 3 bases from V and 4 bases from J, leaving 8 bases between. Looked up from germline, CDR1 is SGDLS and CDR2 is YYNGEE. This CDR3 contains 12 residues. CDR3 nucleotide sequence: TGTGCCAGCAGCGGGCAGGGGTACGAGCAGTACTTC. This translates into CASSGQGYEQYF.

This clonotype came up a few times. The chain joins TRBV20-1 to TRBJ2-7; the match to TRBD1 covers 8 bases. V gave up 6 bases and J gave up 4 bases; unmatched junction bases: 8. The CDR3 runs 13 residues. Germline V gene sequence: CDR1 DFQATT, CDR2 SNEGSKA (reference sequence). CDR3 protein: CSARPRGLYEQYF. Written as DNA, the CDR3 is TGCAGTGCCCGCCCCAGGGGGCTATACGAGCAGTACTTC.

This sequence joins TRBV6-5 and TRBJ2-7, with D possibly TRBD1 on 6 matching bases. The CDR3 consists of 15 residues. Per the germline V gene, CDR1 is MNHEY and CDR2 is SVGAGI. Trimming pared 2 bases from V and 2 bases from J, leaving 13 bases between. The CDR3 nucleotides read TGTGCCAGCAGTTACAATACAGGGTCCCCCTACGAGCAGTACTTC. It yields the protein CASSYNTGSPYEQYF.